The clone carrying this TCR beta chain turned up a few times. Profiled with immunoSEQ multiplex PCR; TCRdb holds only in-frame clones, not every one. This sample yields about 260,000 clones, of which around 86% are seen a single time; over 8% belongs to the top ten. This entry comes from a study of blood T cell repertoires in COVID-19. CDR3 length equals 15 residues. Germline CDR1 is LGHDT and CDR2 is YNNKEL (reference sequence). V dropped 1 base and J dropped 1 base, with 10 bases sitting between them. The clonotype originates from a man between 40 and 49 years old with active or convalescent COVID-19. The V and J genes are TRBV3-1 (or the pseudogene TRBV3-2) and TRBJ1-1; possibly TRBD1 for D (6 bases). The sequenced sample was peripheral blood. The CDR3 coding sequence is TGTGCCAGCAGCCAAGGAGAGGGACAGAACACTGAAGCTTTCTTT. Protein sequence: CASSQGEGQNTEAFF.